This TCR beta chain was found in a study of T cell repertoires in ileal Crohn's disease. Overall study results and limits: Compared with non-smokers, active smokers at surgery showed more clonal expansions.

Generated by immunoSEQ multiplex PCR, the TCRdb table keeps only in-frame clones and is missing some. In the table there are about 8,200 clones, roughly 80% of which are singletons. The V segment lost 2 bases and the J segment 7 bases; nucleotides outside the gene matches: 4. CDR1 is SGHAT and CDR2 is FQNNGV in the germline V gene. The CDR3 extends over 14 amino acids. Comment on this clone: The antigen remains undetermined.

The sequenced sample was ileal tissue. This chain links TRBV11-2 with TRBJ1-4, with 7 bases identical to TRBD1. This sequence originates from an adult with Crohn's disease. CDR3 sequence: CASSLYRGSEKLFF. CDR3 coding DNA: TGTGCCAGCAGCTTATACAGGGGAAGTGAAAAACTGTTTTTT.